This T cell receptor beta chain was identified in a study of graft-versus-host responses after intestinal transplantation. As regards this clone: Its target is unknown.

Using immunoSEQ multiplex PCR, the repertoire was profiled, and TCRdb retains in-frame clones only, with some absent. The sample records 84,000 or so clones, roughly 87% being singletons. Germline assignment: CDR1 SGHRS and CDR2 YFSETQ. CDR3 length: 14 residues. Trimming pared 3 bases from V and 8 bases from J, leaving 17 bases between. The specimen comprised unstimulated CD8+ T cells sorted from spleen or lymph node cells, sampled before transplant. The chain is built from TRBV5-1 and TRBJ1-2; D call uncertain. The TCR comes from a human donor who was the organ donor for an intestinal transplant. The CDR3 bases are TGCGCCAGCAGCTGGCTTACCTTTTATGGGGGCTACACCTTC. Its translation: CASSWLTFYGGYTF.